Presented here are 16 T cell receptor beta chains from one specimen sequenced in a study of blood T cells in healthy people across ages (dated by TCRdb to the mid-2010s). The library was prepared using 5' RACE. Instrument on record: Illumina HiSeq 2500. The second PCR ran for about 6 to 12 cycles and used a J-beta primer mix along with a sample-barcoded 5' primer. The public reads were reprocessed in TCRdb via fastp at Q25 and MiXCR, keeping in-frame beta chains. Each CDR3 protein appears once, grouped with its most common genes and DNA. In this sample the table shows about a million distinct CDR3 sequences, less than 45% of which occur a single time. The ten largest clonotypes hold around 13% of the sample. What was sequenced was blood. These receptors all stem from a man aged 18-30 years in good health.

The chain combines TRBV25-1 with TRBJ1-3; D not resolved. Trimming took 1 base from V and 5 from J, leaving 9 bases between them. CDR1 MGHDK and CDR2 SYGVNS come from the germline V gene. The CDR3 length is 14 residues. The CDR3 DNA reads as TGTGCCAGCAGTGAATCGGGCAGCCGAAACACCATATATTTT. Translated: CASSESGSRNTIYF.

Note on this clonotype: Just one base apart from a much larger clone, this may be a read error. The rearrangement links TRBV5-6 to TRBJ1-2; 7 nucleotides match TRBD1. The length of the CDR3 is 12 residues. The germline CDR1 and CDR2 sequences are SGHDT and YYEEEE. CDR3 DNA: TGTGCCGGCAGCCCAAGACAGGGAGGCTACACCTTC. Translating it yields CAGSPRQGGYTF.

The chain is built from TRBV29-1 and TRBJ2-3, with TRBD1 matching over 9 bases. Germline assignment: CDR1 SQVTM and CDR2 ANQGSEA. The V gene end was trimmed by 6 bases and the J gene end by 2 bases; junction bases not matched to a gene: 6. The CDR3 length is 14 residues. The CDR3 protein is CSVRTGVATDTQYF. The CDR3 DNA reads as TGCAGCGTGAGGACAGGGGTGGCCACAGATACGCAGTATTTT.

This clonotype has only a few counts. At one end, the junction sequence differs from germline, possibly due to a read error. This rearrangement joins TRBV2 to TRBJ1-1; D unresolved. Germline V gives CDR1 SNHLY, CDR2 FYNNEI. The CDR3 contains 13 residues. The CDR3 bases are TGTACCAGCAGTGAAGCGCCGGGAGATGAAGCTTTCTTT. As protein: CTSSEAPGDEAFF.

This rearrangement joins TRBV12-3 or TRBV12-4 to TRBJ2-2; D gene uncertain. The CDR3 is 13 amino acids. The germline V and J ends were trimmed by 3 bases and 8 bases, with 10 bases remaining between them. CDR3 loop: CASSLAADGELFF. The CDR3 nucleotides read TGTGCCAGCAGTTTGGCGGCCGATGGGGAGCTGTTTTTT.

In the case of this clonotype: One end of the junction does not line up with germline, which may come from a read error. The chain uses TRBV12-3 or TRBV12-4 and TRBJ2-3; D remains ambiguous. The CDR3 extends over 14 amino acids. The CDR3 spells CASSLGGTADAQYF. CDR3 DNA: TGTGCCAGCAGTTTAGGTGGCACAGCAGATGCGCAGTATTTT.

This clonotype was seen a handful of times. CDR3 in DNA: TGCGCCAGCAGCCAAGAGCTCAGGAACACTGAAGCTTTCTTT. Translating it yields CASSQELRNTEAFF. This chain connects TRBV4-3 to TRBJ1-1, with D hard to call. The CDR3 is made up of 14 amino acids. Germline CDR1 reads LGHNA; CDR2 reads YSLEER. The germline V and J ends were trimmed by 0 bases and 1 base, with 6 bases remaining between them.

The rearrangement uses TRBV29-1 and TRBJ2-1; 10 bases fit TRBD2. CDR3 length: 16 amino acids. V gave up 8 bases and J gave up 0 bases; unmatched junction bases: 10. The V gene's germline CDR1 is SQVTM and CDR2 ANQGSEA. DNA for the CDR3: TGCAGCCTTACCGGGGAGCGGGGGGGCTCCTACAATGAGCAGTTCTTC. It yields the protein CSLTGERGGSYNEQFF.

This clonotype was seen at least ten times. The chain is built from TRBV6-1 and TRBJ1-2, with a weak D call TRBD1 (5 bases). Germline V gene data show CDR1 as MNHNS and CDR2 as SASEGT. The CDR3 totals 14 residues. Trimming pared 3 bases from V and 0 bases from J, leaving 8 bases between. In DNA form, the CDR3 reads TGTGCCAGCAGTGAGGGACGGCCTAACTATGGCTACACCTTC. Protein sequence: CASSEGRPNYGYTF.

DNA for the CDR3: TGTGCCAGCAGCCTTATGCGTGACCAGCCCCAGCATTTT. Amino acids: CASSLMRDQPQHF. V gene TRBV4-2 combines with J gene TRBJ1-5; D gene unclear. The germline gives CDR1 LGHNA, CDR2 YNFKEQ. The CDR3 consists of 13 residues. Trimming stripped 4 bases from V and 7 bases from J, with 11 bases between.

The chain employs TRBV6-6 and TRBJ2-2; D is perhaps TRBD1 (5 bases). The DNA matches TRBJ1-1 better at its end, which makes the J call doubtful. Germline assignment: CDR1 MNHNY and CDR2 SVGAGI (reference sequence). The CDR3 is 12 amino acids. The CDR3, as DNA: TGTGCCAGCAGTTACTCCAGGGATGGAGCTTTCTTT. Its translation is CASSYSRDGAFF.

This clonotype was observed many times. The chain links TRBV10-3 to TRBJ2-7; a possible D gene is TRBD1 (5 bases). V lost 0 bases and J lost 6, with 15 bases in between. CDR3 size: 15 residues. Per germline, CDR1 ENHRY and CDR2 SYGVKD. This CDR3 reads CAISESLAGRSEQYF. DNA for the CDR3: TGTGCCATCAGTGAGTCGCTCGCAGGGCGAAGCGAGCAGTACTTC.

The chain employs TRBV15 and TRBJ2-1; D call uncertain. V gave up 0 bases and J gave up 0 bases, with 12 bases separating them. The CDR3 is 17 amino acids. Germline CDR1 and CDR2: LNHNV and YYDKDF (reference sequence). CDR3 residues: CATSREVGVSSYNEQFF. The CDR3 DNA reads as TGTGCCACCAGCAGAGAAGTTGGCGTAAGCTCCTACAATGAGCAGTTCTTC.

The V call is TRBV7-8, the J call TRBJ2-7; possibly TRBD1 or TRBD2 for D (5 bases each). The CDR3 length is 17 residues. V lost 3 bases and J 7 bases, leaving 25 bases between the germline ends. CDR1 is SGHVS, CDR2 FQNEAQ, per germline. The CDR3 DNA follows: TGTGCCAGCAGCTTCCCCGAGAGGGGTGGCTCCCACAATGAGCAGTACTTC. Its translation: CASSFPERGGSHNEQYF.

The V and J genes are TRBV9 and TRBJ1-2, with a possible D match to TRBD1 (5 bases). CDR1 and CDR2 (germline): SGDLS, YYNGEE. Trimming removed 0 bases at V and 1 base at J, with 7 bases between. This CDR3 spans 14 amino acids. The DNA of the CDR3 is TGTGCCAGCAGCGTAGCTGGGGGTAACTATGGCTACACCTTC. As protein: CASSVAGGNYGYTF. Based on the CDR3 plus reference TRBV9 and TRBJ1-2, the full variable domain is DSGVTQTPKHLITATGQRVTLRCSPRSGDLSVYWYQQSLDQGLQFLIQYYNGEERAKGNILERFSAQQFPDLHSELNLSSLELGDSALYFCASSVAGGNYGYTFGSGTRLTVV.

This clonotype has only a few counts. The gene calls are TRBV11-3 and TRBJ2-1; maybe TRBD1 (7 bases). The CDR3 length is 16 residues. Germline V gene sequence: CDR1 SGHNT, CDR2 YENEEA. V was cut by 0 bases and J by 4 bases, with 13 bases left in between. DNA of the CDR3: TGTGCCAGCAGCTTAGATTCAGGGGGGATTTACAATGAGCAGTTCTTC. Translation gives CASSLDSGGIYNEQFF.